These 17 T cell receptor beta chains came from one sample sequenced in a study of blood T cell repertoires in COVID-19 (TCRdb year 2020). Preparation of the library involved the immunoSEQ multiplex PCR assay. The source is immuneACCESS, and TCRdb retained only in-frame sequences with V and J called. Part of the clones is not carried over; for the studies checked, unresolved V genes explain less than half of this, and the remainder is unexplained. The sample contains 35,000 to 45,000 clones, 75% to 85% of them found a single time. Approximately 10% of the sample is held by the ten biggest clonotypes. Sequencing was done on a sample of peripheral blood. These receptors all come from a human donor in a cohort sampled during active COVID-19.

The chain recombines TRBV18 with TRBJ1-4; D is possibly TRBD1 (5 bases). The V end was cut by 3 bases, the J end by 5 bases, with 16 bases between. The V gene's germline CDR1 is KGHSH and CDR2 LQKENI. This CDR3 contains 16 residues. The CDR3: CASSPAAGGGNEKLFF. CDR3 nucleotide sequence: TGTGCCAGCTCACCCGCGGCAGGTGGGGGGAATGAAAAACTGTTTTTT.

The chain has TRBV18 and TRBJ2-5; possible D gene TRBD1, 6 bases. This CDR3 is 16 amino acids long. V lost 2 bases, J lost 3 bases, and 16 bases lay in between. Per germline, CDR1 KGHSH and CDR2 LQKENI. The DNA for the CDR3 is TGTGCCAGCTCACCATACACGCACAGGGTAGAAGAGACCCAGTACTTC. The encoded protein is CASSPYTHRVEETQYF.

The chain employs TRBV5-8 and TRBJ2-7; 9 nucleotides line up with TRBD2. Looked up from germline, CDR1 is SGHTS and CDR2 is YDEGEE. V trimming: 6 bases; J trimming: 2 bases; junction bases outside the gene matches: 6. The CDR3 extends over 14 amino acids. CDR3 in amino acids: CASTLSGGTYEQYF. CDR3 nucleotides: TGTGCCAGCACCCTTAGCGGGGGAACCTACGAGCAGTACTTC.

The V gene is TRBV9, the J gene TRBJ1-6; perhaps TRBD1 as D (6 bases). Per germline, CDR1 SGDLS and CDR2 YYNGEE. The CDR3 runs to 14 residues. V was shortened by 0 bases and J by 7 bases, with 8 bases between the two germline ends. The CDR3 protein is CASSVGGLNSPLHF. The CDR3 DNA reads TGTGCCAGCAGCGTAGGGGGGCTCAATTCACCCCTCCACTTT.

The chain links TRBV6-5 to TRBJ1-2; D remains ambiguous. The V end was cut by 5 bases, the J end by 8 bases, with 18 bases between. The germline CDR1 and CDR2 sequences are MNHEY and SVGAGI. This CDR3 contains 14 residues. The chain's CDR3 is CASSPRGKYVGYTF. DNA of the CDR3: TGTGCCAGCAGTCCGCGAGGGAAGTATGTCGGCTACACCTTC.

The chain has TRBV18 and TRBJ2-7; tentatively, D is TRBD2 (6 bases). CDR3 length equals 16 residues. Germline CDR1 is KGHSH and CDR2 is LQKENI. V gave up 4 bases and J gave up 3 bases, with 19 bases separating them. CDR3 region: CASSRTGSSGVYEQYF. DNA of the CDR3: TGTGCCAGCTCACGAACCGGGAGCTCTGGGGTCTACGAGCAGTACTTC.

The rearrangement joins TRBV6-5 to TRBJ1-1, with 8 bases that match TRBD1. This CDR3 comprises 15 residues. The V segment lost 6 bases and the J segment 3 bases; nucleotides outside the gene matches: 9. Germline CDR1 and CDR2: MNHEY and SVGAGI. CDR3 nucleotides: TGTGCCAGCAGGGGTCAATCACAGGGGGACACTGAAGCTTTCTTT. Its translation: CASRGQSQGDTEAFF.

The sample holds one count of this clone. The chain joins TRBV19 to TRBJ1-1; D is unclear. The CDR3 consists of 15 residues. Trimming pared 7 bases from V and 5 bases from J, leaving 20 bases between. Germline CDR1 and CDR2: LNHDA and SQIVND (reference sequence). The CDR3 DNA reads as TGTGCCAGTACCCCCGGTGGAGCGGGAGGGACTGAAGCTTTCTTT. It yields the protein CASTPGGAGGTEAFF.

The chain has TRBV27 and TRBJ2-3, with D maybe TRBD1 (5 bases). CDR3 length equals 14 residues. Trimming stripped 7 bases from V and 0 bases from J, with 11 bases between. The V gene's germline CDR1 is MNHEY and CDR2 SMNVEV (reference sequence). Here the CDR3 DNA reads TGTGCCAGCACTAAGACAGCTAGCACAGATACGCAGTATTTT. This codes for CASTKTASTDTQYF.

This rearrangement joins TRBV5-1 to TRBJ2-5, with 7 bases aligning to TRBD2. Germline V gene sequence: CDR1 SGHRS, CDR2 YFSETQ. This CDR3 has 16 amino acids. V lost 1 base and J lost 5; bases outside the gene matches: 11. CDR3 loop: CASSLLPSGTAETQYF. CDR3 coding DNA: TGCGCCAGCAGCTTGTTGCCCAGCGGGACCGCCGAGACCCAGTACTTC.

The chain is built from TRBV6-4 and TRBJ1-1, with D possibly being TRBD1 (6 bases). CDR1 MRHNA and CDR2 SNTAGT come from the germline V gene. Trimming removed 4 bases from V and 5 bases from J, with 14 bases in between. This CDR3 is 14 amino acids long. CDR3 in DNA: TGTGCCAGCAGTGCCGGGGGGGGGCGAACTGAAGCTTTCTTT. It yields the protein CASSAGGGRTEAFF.

The rearrangement uses TRBV4-3 and TRBJ1-4; TRBD1 aligns across 7 bases. The CDR3 loop spans 16 amino acids. Germline V gene lookup returns CDR1 LGHNA and CDR2 YSLEER. The V and J ends lost 0 bases and 6 bases, in that order; junction bases with no gene match: 7. The CDR3 region has the DNA TGCGCCAGCAGCCAAGACAGGGGGGCCTCCCATGAAAAACTGTTTTTT. Amino acids: CASSQDRGASHEKLFF.

The rearrangement links TRBV11-2 to TRBJ2-5, with unresolved D. CDR3 length: 14 amino acids. Germline V gives CDR1 SGHAT, CDR2 FQNNGV. V lost 2 bases, J lost 0 bases, and 7 bases lay in between. CDR3 protein: CASSLWRNQETQYF. The CDR3 DNA reads TGTGCCAGCAGCTTATGGCGGAACCAAGAGACCCAGTACTTC.

V is TRBV2 and J is TRBJ1-1, with a tentative D call TRBD1 (6 bases). Trimming shortened V by 5 bases and J by 0 bases, and 13 bases separated the two germline ends. There are 15 residues in the CDR3. Germline assignment: CDR1 SNHLY and CDR2 FYNNEI. The CDR3 region has the DNA TGTGCCAGCAGTACGGAACAGGGATTGAACACTGAAGCTTTCTTT. It encodes CASSTEQGLNTEAFF.

The chain couples TRBV6-6 to TRBJ2-6, with D maybe TRBD1 (5 bases). Per germline, CDR1 MNHNY and CDR2 SVGAGI (reference sequence). The CDR3 is made up of 16 amino acids. Deletions cut 6 bases from V and 1 base from J, with 13 bases between. The CDR3 reads CASRPTDSSGANVLTF. The CDR3 nucleotides are TGTGCCAGCAGACCGACAGACAGTTCTGGGGCCAACGTCCTGACTTTC.

J is TRBJ2-7 and V is TRBV9; perhaps TRBD1 as D (5 bases). There are 12 residues in the CDR3. The germline V and J ends were trimmed by 0 bases and 6 bases, with 7 bases remaining between them. CDR1 is SGDLS, CDR2 YYNGEE, per germline. The CDR3 nucleotides are TGTGCCAGCAGCGTAGGGCAGGGCGAGCAGTACTTC. Its translation is CASSVGQGEQYF.

The chain combines TRBV7-3 with TRBJ2-1; TRBD2 matches at 7 bases. V was pared by 1 base and J by 7 bases, with 1 base of the junction left unmatched. The CDR3 extends over 13 amino acids. The germline V gene has CDR1 SGHTA and CDR2 FQGTGA. The CDR3 bases are TGTGCCAGCAGCTTAATGGGGGGGAATGAGCAGTTCTTC. Amino acids: CASSLMGGNEQFF.